The 10 T cell receptor beta chains below come from one sample, sequenced in a study of T cells in tuberculosis. Only in-frame clones appear in the TCRdb table, and some are missing; sequencing was by immunoSEQ multiplex PCR. The table includes tens of thousands of clones, over 85% detected once. Sequenced material: PBMCs. The receptors shown here come from a donor aged 5-35 years with latent tuberculosis or without tuberculosis infection. Some clones in this sample may be carry-over from other donors' samples.

In its sample, this clone was seen once. CDR3 in amino acids: CASSVEGLAEEQFF. The CDR3, as DNA: TGTGCCAGCAGCGTAGAGGGACTGGCCGAGGAGCAGTTCTTC. V and J are TRBV9 and TRBJ2-1, with D possibly TRBD2 on 6 matching bases. The CDR3 totals 14 residues. Germline CDR1 SGDLS, CDR2 YYNGEE. With 0 bases removed from V and 10 bases from J, the gap between germline ends came to 14 bases.

J is TRBJ1-5 and V is TRBV4-3; the D is unclear. Germline V gene lookup returns CDR1 LGHNA and CDR2 YSLEER. The CDR3 is 15 amino acids. Trimming stripped 0 bases from V and 5 bases from J, with 11 bases between. This CDR3 is CASSQEGGLDQPQHF. The CDR3 region has the DNA TGCGCCAGCAGCCAAGAGGGCGGGTTAGATCAGCCCCAGCATTTT.

The chain carries TRBV10-3 and TRBJ1-1; D is perhaps TRBD1 (6 bases). Germline values: CDR1 ENHRY, CDR2 SYGVKD. V shed 2 bases and J shed 4 bases, with 8 bases lying between them. The CDR3 has 13 amino acids. The CDR3 region has the DNA TGTGCCATCAGTGAGAAAGGGGGCACTGAAGCTTTCTTT. This codes for CAISEKGGTEAFF.

The V gene is TRBV7-2, the J gene TRBJ2-1, with 12 bases lining up with TRBD1. The germline CDR1 and CDR2 sequences are SGHTA and FQGNSA. The CDR3 totals 14 residues. The V and J ends lost 4 bases and 7 bases, in that order; junction bases with no gene match: 2. The chain's CDR3 is CASSWDRGPNEQFF. The CDR3 DNA is TGTGCCAGCAGCTGGGACAGGGGGCCAAATGAGCAGTTCTTC.

V and J are TRBV18 and TRBJ1-4; 12 bases match TRBD1. Germline loops: CDR1 KGHSH, CDR2 LQKENI. The CDR3 extends over 15 amino acids. V lost 1 base and J lost 8; bases outside the gene matches: 2. In DNA, the CDR3 is TGTGCCAGCTCACCACAGGGACAGGGGGCGGAAAAACTGTTTTTT. Translated: CASSPQGQGAEKLFF.

V usage is TRBV7-9 and J usage is TRBJ1-2, with TRBD1 as a possible D gene (5 bases). This CDR3 has 13 amino acids. CDR1 and CDR2 (germline): SEHNR, FQNEAQ (reference sequence). The germline V and J ends were trimmed by 5 bases and 7 bases, with 14 bases remaining between them. CDR3 nucleotides: TGTGCCAGCAGCGTGGACATCTATGGTGGCTACACCTTC. It yields the protein CASSVDIYGGYTF.

The V gene is TRBV4-2, the J gene TRBJ2-7; 7 nucleotides agree with TRBD1. The CDR3 consists of 15 residues. Germline V gene sequence: CDR1 LGHNA, CDR2 YNFKEQ. V was pared by 1 base and J by 2 bases, with 5 bases of the junction left unmatched. The CDR3 sequence is CASSQVRDSTYEQYF. CDR3 DNA: TGTGCCAGCAGCCAAGTACGGGACAGCACCTACGAGCAGTACTTC.

The chain uses TRBV7-9 and TRBJ2-1, with D possibly matching TRBD1 (6 bases). The CDR3 consists of 13 residues. The germline V and J ends were trimmed by 8 bases and 14 bases, with 22 bases remaining between them. Germline lookup yields CDR1 SEHNR and CDR2 FQNEAQ (reference sequence). The chain's CDR3 is CASRNRAGEREFF. The CDR3 DNA reads TGTGCCAGCCGGAATCGAGCAGGGGAAAGGGAGTTCTTC.

V usage is TRBV5-4 and J usage is TRBJ1-3, with D uncertain. This CDR3 spans 15 amino acids. Germline V gene sequence: CDR1 SGHNT, CDR2 YYREEE (reference sequence). Deletions cut 0 bases from V and 2 bases from J, with 9 bases between. CDR3 DNA: TGTGCCAGCAGCTTGGCCGGTTTGGCTGGAAACACCATATATTTT. It is translated as CASSLAGLAGNTIYF.

V is TRBV4-1 and J is TRBJ1-1, with D perhaps TRBD1 (6 bases). V dropped 2 bases and J dropped 0 bases, with 13 bases sitting between them. Germline V gene data show CDR1 as MGHRA and CDR2 as YSYEKL. The CDR3 sequence is 16 residues long. The CDR3 nucleotides read TGCGCCAGCAGCCAACTTTCAAGGGGGATGAACACTGAAGCTTTCTTT. This gives the protein CASSQLSRGMNTEAFF.